This T cell receptor beta chain derives from a study of T cells in Graves' hyperthyroidism and ophthalmopathy. PBMCs were collected from a roughly 10 ml volume of fresh peripheral blood. General study findings and limits: A model of 13 V-J features distinguished ophthalmopathy from stable hyperthyroidism.

V lost 2 bases, J lost 5 bases, and 4 bases stayed unmatched. This CDR3 comprises 14 residues. The germline V gene encodes CDR1 SGHRS and CDR2 YFSETQ. Amplification of TCR beta CDR3 regions was performed using RNA transcripts as template. Primed by the HTBI set, a first-round RT-PCR was run on the TCR CDR3. TCRdb analysed the multiplex PCR reads with MiXCR anew, one entry per CDR3 protein. This table has roughly 750,000 distinct CDR3 sequences, 16% appearing once. In regard to this clonotype: As yet, its antigen is unknown.

The V call is TRBV5-1, the J call TRBJ1-2, with 9 bases identical to TRBD1. The material sequenced was blood. The TCR comes from a man aged 18 to 35 with Graves' hyperthyroidism. CDR3 DNA sequence: TGCGCCAGCAGCTTCCGGACAGGGGAGTATGGCTACACCTTC. Its translation: CASSFRTGEYGYTF.